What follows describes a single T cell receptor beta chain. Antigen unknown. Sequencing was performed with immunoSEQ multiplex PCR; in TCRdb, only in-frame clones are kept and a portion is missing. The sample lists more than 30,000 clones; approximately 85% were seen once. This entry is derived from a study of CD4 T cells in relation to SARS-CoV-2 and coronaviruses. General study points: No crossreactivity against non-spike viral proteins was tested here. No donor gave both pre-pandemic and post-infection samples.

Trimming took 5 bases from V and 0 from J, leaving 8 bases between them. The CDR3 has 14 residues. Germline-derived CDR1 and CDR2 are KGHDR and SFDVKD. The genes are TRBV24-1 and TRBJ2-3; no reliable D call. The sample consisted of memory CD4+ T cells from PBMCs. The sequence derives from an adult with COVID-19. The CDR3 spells CATSGTQSTDTQYF. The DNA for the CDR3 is TGTGCCACCAGTGGGACGCAAAGCACAGATACGCAGTATTTT.